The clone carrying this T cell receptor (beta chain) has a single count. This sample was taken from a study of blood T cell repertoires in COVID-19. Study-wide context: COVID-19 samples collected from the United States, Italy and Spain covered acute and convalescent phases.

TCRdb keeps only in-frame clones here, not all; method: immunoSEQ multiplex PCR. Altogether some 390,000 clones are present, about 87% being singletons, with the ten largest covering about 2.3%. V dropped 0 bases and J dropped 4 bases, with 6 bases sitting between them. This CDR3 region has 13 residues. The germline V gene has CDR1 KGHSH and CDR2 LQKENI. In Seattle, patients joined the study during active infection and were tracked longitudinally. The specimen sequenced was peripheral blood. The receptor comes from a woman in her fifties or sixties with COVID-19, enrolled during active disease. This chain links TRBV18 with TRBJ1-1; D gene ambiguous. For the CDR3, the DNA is TGTGCCAGCTCACCACCTATTCGCACTGAAGCTTTCTTT. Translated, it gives CASSPPIRTEAFF. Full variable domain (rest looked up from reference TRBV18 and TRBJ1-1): NAGVMQNPRHLVRRRGQEARLRCSPMKGHSHVYWYRQLPEEGLKFMVYLQKENIIDESGMPKERFSAEFPKEGPSILRIQQVVRGDSAAYFCASSPPIRTEAFFGQGTRLTVV.